A single sample gave rise to the 24 T cell receptor beta chains below, sequenced in a study of blood T cell repertoires in COVID-19. The repertoire was sequenced with immunoSEQ multiplex PCR; TCRdb's copy has only in-frame clones and lacks some. Here the sample spans 100,000 to 150,000 clones, about 81% being singletons. What was sequenced was peripheral blood. The receptors come from a man younger than 45 with COVID-19, enrolled during active disease.

The CDR3 sequence: CASSATTPGLAGDNEQFF. In DNA form, the CDR3 reads TGTGCCAGCAGCGCTACAACTCCGGGACTAGCGGGAGACAATGAGCAGTTCTTC. The chain joins TRBV9 to TRBJ2-1; 14 bases line up with TRBD2. The germline V gene encodes CDR1 SGDLS and CDR2 YYNGEE. This CDR3 has 18 amino acids. V trimming: 3 bases; J trimming: 5 bases; junction bases outside the gene matches: 10.

The rearrangement links TRBV27 to TRBJ2-5, with 10 bases matching TRBD2. The CDR3 is 13 amino acids. V was pared by 7 bases and J by 5 bases, with 4 bases of the junction left unmatched. In germline, CDR1 is MNHEY, CDR2 SMNVEV (reference sequence). The CDR3 sequence is CASNPSGSETQYF. Written as DNA, the CDR3 is TGTGCCAGCAACCCTAGCGGGAGTGAGACCCAGTACTTC.

V usage is TRBV11-1 and J usage is TRBJ2-2; TRBD1 agrees at 8 bases. Germline assignment: CDR1 SGHAT and CDR2 FQDESV (reference sequence). CDR3 length equals 16 residues. J was trimmed by 6 bases and V by 5 bases; bases with no gene match: 11. The CDR3 DNA reads as TGTGCCAGCAGCCGGCAGGGGGCCCAACGCTCCGGGGAGCTGTTTTTT. This sequence encodes CASSRQGAQRSGELFF.

This rearrangement joins TRBV5-1 to TRBJ2-7; possible D gene TRBD1, 6 bases. Trimming pared 3 bases from V and 0 bases from J, leaving 10 bases between. The CDR3 sequence is 14 residues long. Germline CDR1 and CDR2: SGHRS and YFSETQ. The CDR3 DNA reads as TGCGCCAGCAGCTACCGGGACATCTCCTACGAGCAGTACTTC. It translates to CASSYRDISYEQYF.

The chain carries TRBV5-6 and TRBJ1-6; D is perhaps TRBD1 (5 bases). Germline V gives CDR1 SGHDT, CDR2 YYEEEE. V was shortened by 4 bases and J by 10 bases, with 9 bases between the two germline ends. The CDR3 is 12 residues long. In DNA form, the CDR3 reads TGTGCCAGCAGCAATACAGGCTCACCCCTCCACTTT. Protein product: CASSNTGSPLHF.

J is TRBJ1-1 and V is TRBV9; 7 bases line up with TRBD1. CDR3 length equals 14 residues. With V trimmed by 3 bases and J by 10 bases, 12 bases remained unmatched. CDR1 SGDLS and CDR2 YYNGEE come from the germline V gene. CDR3: CASSGPTGAIGAFF. The CDR3 nucleotides are TGTGCCAGCAGCGGTCCTACAGGGGCGATTGGAGCTTTCTTT. The full variable domain, in which reference TRBV9 and TRBJ1-1 provide the parts outside the CDR3, is DSGVTQTPKHLITATGQRVTLRCSPRSGDLSVYWYQQSLDQGLQFLIQYYNGEERAKGNILERFSAQQFPDLHSELNLSSLELGDSALYFCASSGPTGAIGAFFGQGTRLTVV.

For the CDR3, the DNA is TGTGCCAGCAGCCCCCAGGAAACAGGGAGCTACGAGCAGTACTTC. It translates to CASSPQETGSYEQYF. V gene TRBV14 combines with J gene TRBJ2-7, with a tentative D call TRBD1 (6 bases). Looked up from germline, CDR1 is SGHDN and CDR2 is FVKESK. The CDR3 loop spans 15 amino acids. The V end lost 4 bases, the J end lost 3 bases, and 16 bases lay between the germline ends.

This clone has only one observation. V is TRBV6-5 and J is TRBJ2-1; D might be TRBD1 (5 bases). The CDR3 has 13 residues. The V end was cut by 4 bases, the J end by 8 bases, with 12 bases between. Germline-derived CDR1 and CDR2 are MNHEY and SVGAGI. CDR3 sequence (DNA): TGTGCCAGCAGTTTCAGGGTCGTCGATGAGCAGTTCTTC. Its translation: CASSFRVVDEQFF.

V gene TRBV27 combines with J gene TRBJ2-2; 9 bases are shared with TRBD1. CDR1 is MNHEY and CDR2 is SMNVEV in the germline V gene (reference sequence). The J segment lost 4 bases and the V segment lost 7 bases, leaving 7 bases of the junction unmatched. The CDR3 has 15 amino acids. The CDR3 DNA reads as TGTGCCAGCAATATACAGGGGGCGGGCACCGGGGAGCTGTTTTTT. Translation gives CASNIQGAGTGELFF.

The chain employs TRBV6-5 and TRBJ2-7; possible D gene TRBD2, 7 bases. This CDR3 spans 11 amino acids. CDR1 and CDR2 from the germline V gene are MNHEY and SVGAGI. V lost 8 bases, J lost 6 bases, and 11 bases lay in between. CDR3 nucleotide sequence: TGTGCCAGCCGGGGAGGGGGCGAGCAGTACTTC. This codes for CASRGGGEQYF.

This chain connects TRBV6-1 to TRBJ1-5, with 7 bases identical to TRBD1. The trim removed 3 bases at V and 2 bases at J, leaving 7 bases unmatched. The CDR3 covers 16 residues. CDR1 is MNHNS, CDR2 SASEGT, per germline. The CDR3 DNA follows: TGTGCCAGCAGTGAGGGTGCAGGGGGAGGCAATCAGCCCCAGCATTTT. Encoded protein: CASSEGAGGGNQPQHF.

This chain's CDR3 is CASSRQGSGYEQYF. CDR3 nucleotides: TGTGCCAGCAGCCGACAGGGGTCCGGCTACGAGCAGTACTTC. The gene calls are TRBV9 and TRBJ2-7; TRBD1 matches 8 bases. Germline V lookup: CDR1 SGDLS, CDR2 YYNGEE. The V gene end was trimmed by 4 bases and the J gene end by 3 bases; junction bases not matched to a gene: 6. This CDR3 has 14 residues.

This clone has a single count. The chain carries TRBV5-1 and TRBJ2-3, with 7 bases matching TRBD2. The V and J ends lost 4 bases and 1 base, in that order; junction bases with no gene match: 6. The germline CDR1 and CDR2 sequences are SGHRS and YFSETQ. The CDR3 has 15 residues. CDR3 sequence reads: CASSRREARTDTQYF. The CDR3 bases are TGCGCCAGCAGCCGTCGGGAGGCCCGCACAGATACGCAGTATTTT.

This sequence joins TRBV29-1 and TRBJ1-2; D uncertain. Germline V lookup: CDR1 SQVTM, CDR2 ANQGSEA. CDR3 length: 14 residues. Between the trimmed V and J ends, which lost 0 bases and 4 bases, there was a span of 12 bases. The CDR3 region is CSVEESGIGYGYTF. In DNA, the CDR3 is TGCAGCGTTGAAGAGTCCGGGATTGGCTATGGCTACACCTTC.

This clone was recorded a few times. The V gene is TRBV2, the J gene TRBJ2-7, with D possibly matching TRBD1 (6 bases). In germline, CDR1 is SNHLY, CDR2 FYNNEI. Trimming took off 5 bases at V and 6 bases at J, with 11 bases between the two ends. The CDR3 totals 12 residues. The CDR3 sequence is CASSITGSEQYF. CDR3 in DNA: TGTGCCAGCAGTATAACAGGGAGCGAGCAGTACTTC.

V is TRBV7-3 and J is TRBJ2-3; D uncertain. V was clipped by 1 base and J by 11 bases, with 7 bases between them. The CDR3 loop spans 11 amino acids. The V gene's germline CDR1 is SGHTA and CDR2 FQGTGA. The CDR3 DNA reads as TGTGCCAGCAGCTTAAATCAGGTGCAGTATTTT. Translation: CASSLNQVQYF.

The chain combines TRBV5-4 with TRBJ2-7; D may be TRBD2 (5 bases). Looked up from germline, CDR1 is SGHNT and CDR2 is YYREEE (reference sequence). With 4 bases removed from V and 0 bases from J, the gap between germline ends came to 14 bases. The CDR3 consists of 15 residues. CDR3 sequence (DNA): TGTGCCAGCAGCATCCCGGACTCCCTCTCCTACGAGCAGTACTTC. This sequence encodes CASSIPDSLSYEQYF.

The rearrangement links TRBV20-1 to TRBJ2-5; 13 nucleotides line up with TRBD2. Germline CDR1 is DFQATT and CDR2 is SNEGSKA (reference sequence). There are 16 residues in the CDR3. The J segment lost 6 bases and the V segment lost 3 bases, leaving 10 bases of the junction unmatched. As DNA, the CDR3 is TGCAGTGCTAGTCCCGGGACTAGCGGGGTGGTAAAGACCCAGTACTTC. Its protein product is CSASPGTSGVVKTQYF.

This chain joins TRBV7-9 and TRBJ1-4; D is possibly TRBD1 (5 bases). CDR1 is SEHNR and CDR2 is FQNEAQ in the germline V gene (reference sequence). The germline V and J ends were trimmed by 4 bases and 5 bases, with 11 bases remaining between them. CDR3 length equals 14 residues. CDR3 residues: CASSSGGENEKLFF. The CDR3 region has the DNA TGTGCCAGCAGCTCCGGGGGGGAGAATGAAAAACTGTTTTTT.

The rearrangement joins TRBV11-3 to TRBJ2-1; 8 bases align to TRBD1. V dropped 2 bases and J dropped 5; count of bases not matched to a gene: 5. CDR1 SGHNT and CDR2 YENEEA come from the germline V gene. This CDR3 has 15 amino acids. The CDR3 DNA follows: TGTGCCAGCAGCTTACTACGGACAGGGAACAATGAGCAGTTCTTC. This translates into CASSLLRTGNNEQFF.

CDR3 loop: CASSETGLRDTEAFF. The CDR3, as DNA: TGTGCCAGCAGTGAAACAGGGCTGAGAGACACTGAAGCTTTCTTT. The genes are TRBV2 and TRBJ1-1, with a possible D match to TRBD1 (6 bases). Germline V gene sequence: CDR1 SNHLY, CDR2 FYNNEI. Trimming pared 2 bases from V and 3 bases from J, leaving 13 bases between. The CDR3 length is 15 residues.

The chain links TRBV29-1 to TRBJ2-3; 8 nucleotides agree with TRBD2. CDR1 is SQVTM, CDR2 ANQGSEA, per germline. With 7 bases clipped from V and 3 bases from J, the junction kept 15 bases outside the gene matches. This CDR3 has 16 amino acids. The CDR3 DNA follows: TGCAGCGCCAAATTCCGGGGGGGGGATAGTACAGATACGCAGTATTTT. It codes for CSAKFRGGDSTDTQYF.

The table lists this clone with a count of one. This chain uses TRBV6-5 with TRBJ1-4; TRBD1 aligns across 7 bases. The CDR3 has 13 amino acids. CDR1 and CDR2 (germline): MNHEY, SVGAGI. Unmatched junction bases numbered 4, after V lost 5 bases and J lost 7 bases. The CDR3 region is CASSRGGGEKLFF. CDR3 nucleotide sequence: TGTGCCAGCAGTCGAGGGGGCGGTGAAAAACTGTTTTTT.

This sequence joins TRBV6-2 or TRBV6-3 and TRBJ2-2; a possible D gene is TRBD2 (6 bases). V lost 5 bases and J lost 6, with 7 bases in between. This CDR3 contains 12 residues. CDR1 and CDR2 (germline): MNHEY, SVGEGT. In DNA form, the CDR3 reads TGTGCCAGCAGTGGACTACCCGGGGAGCTGTTTTTT. Protein: CASSGLPGELFF.